This T cell receptor (beta chain) was retrieved from a study of cytomegalovirus exposure and HLA in healthy donors. The PCR employed 60 Vbeta primers together with 13 Jbeta primers. Clones were sequenced by immunoSEQ multiplex PCR, and TCRdb holds only the in-frame ones, with some missing. The data contain some 200,000 clones, about 83% of them singletons. The germline gives CDR1 GTSNPN, CDR2 SVGIG (reference sequence). This CDR3 has 15 amino acids. V gave up 3 bases and J gave up 4 bases, with 16 bases separating them. The origin of this receptor is a female donor in good health and CMV-seronegative. The genes are TRBV30 and TRBJ1-3; D is unclear. The sequenced material came from PBMCs. CDR3 sequence: CAWSASLAGGNTIYF. The CDR3 DNA is TGTGCCTGGAGCGCCTCACTTGCGGGGGGAAACACCATATATTTT. Using reference TRBV30 and TRBJ1-3 for the parts outside the CDR3, the full variable domain is SQTIHQWPATLVQPVGSPLSLECTVEGTSNPNLYWYRQAAGRGLQLLFYSVGIGQISSEVPQNLSASRPQDRQFILSSKKLLLSDSGFYLCAWSASLAGGNTIYFGEGSWLTVV.